The 28 T cell receptor beta chains in this list originate from one sample, sequenced in a study of T cells in Graves' hyperthyroidism and ophthalmopathy. Amplification of TCR beta CDR3 regions was performed using RNA transcripts as template. Carried out on the TCR CDR3, a first-round RT-PCR used the HTBI primer set. A single record per CDR3 protein comes from TCRdb applying MiXCR to the multiplex PCR reads. The sample consists of approximately 740,000 distinct CDR3 sequences, less than 15% of them appearing once. The source material was blood. These receptors were taken from a young woman with Graves' hyperthyroidism.

This clonotype has at least ten counts. The chain carries TRBV2 and TRBJ2-1; 12 bases agree with TRBD2. V shed 6 bases, J shed 4 bases, and the junction held 7 bases outside the gene matches. The germline V gene encodes CDR1 SNHLY and CDR2 FYNNEI. The CDR3 sequence is 16 residues long. In DNA, the CDR3 is TGTGCCAGCAGGACTAGCGGGAGTCGATATTACAATGAGCAGTTCTTC. Translated: CASRTSGSRYYNEQFF.

The chain uses TRBV7-9 and TRBJ1-1, with D possibly TRBD1 on 6 matching bases. There are 13 residues in the CDR3. Between the trimmed V and J ends, which lost 6 bases and 4 bases, there was a span of 12 bases. Germline assignment: CDR1 SEHNR and CDR2 FQNEAQ (reference sequence). CDR3 sequence: CASRPKGGTEAFF. For the CDR3, the DNA is TGTGCCAGCAGGCCCAAGGGGGGCACTGAAGCTTTCTTT.

This clonotype showed up just a few times. The chain is built from TRBV4-1 and TRBJ2-7; D call uncertain. The CDR3 extends over 18 amino acids. Trimming cost V 5 bases and J 1 base, with 24 bases left between them. CDR1 is MGHRA, CDR2 YSYEKL, per germline. The CDR3 here is CASSALSALAQPSYEQYF. The CDR3 bases are TGCGCCAGCAGCGCCCTAAGCGCCTTGGCTCAACCTTCCTACGAGCAGTACTTC.

In its sample, this clonotype was seen many times. The V call is TRBV6-1, the J call TRBJ2-1, with 10 bases identical to TRBD1. The CDR3 extends over 14 amino acids. The germline V gene has CDR1 MNHNS and CDR2 SASEGT. With V trimmed by 7 bases and J by 9 bases, 9 bases remained unmatched. Here the CDR3 reads CASTIGQGVSEQFF. CDR3 bases: TGTGCCAGCACCATAGGACAGGGGGTGTCTGAGCAGTTCTTC.

The sample holds a few counts of this clonotype. The chain couples TRBV6-4 to TRBJ2-3, with unresolved D. This CDR3 has 14 residues. V was trimmed by 3 bases and J by 3 bases, leaving 10 bases between them. CDR1 and CDR2 (germline): MRHNA, SNTAGT. CDR3 in amino acids: CASSEQLGTDTQYF. CDR3 DNA sequence: TGTGCCAGCAGTGAACAGCTTGGAACAGATACGCAGTATTTT.

The rearrangement uses TRBV11-3 and TRBJ2-1; the match to TRBD1 covers 9 bases. Per the germline V gene, CDR1 is SGHNT and CDR2 is YENEEA. With V trimmed by 5 bases and J by 7 bases, 9 bases remained unmatched. This CDR3 has 15 residues. CDR3 in amino acids: CASSLTPGQGNEQFF. The CDR3 DNA follows: TGTGCCAGCAGCCTTACCCCCGGACAGGGGAATGAGCAGTTCTTC.

This clonotype was seen many times. The chain is built from TRBV7-9 and TRBJ2-5; D unclear. Between the trimmed V and J ends, which lost 1 base and 4 bases, there was a span of 13 bases. CDR1 is SEHNR, CDR2 FQNEAQ, per germline (reference sequence). This CDR3 is built from 15 residues. CDR3 protein: CASSLGVGVGETQYF. CDR3 nucleotides: TGTGCCAGCAGCTTAGGTGTAGGAGTAGGAGAGACCCAGTACTTC.

This clonotype was seen only a few times. The rearrangement uses TRBV11-2 and TRBJ2-7, with D perhaps matching TRBD2 (6 bases). The V and J ends lost 5 bases and 3 bases respectively, with 14 bases between them. The CDR3 spans 14 residues. Looked up from germline, CDR1 is SGHAT and CDR2 is FQNNGV. The CDR3 here is CASSTTGLLYEQYF. The CDR3 nucleotides are TGTGCCAGCAGCACCACGGGACTCCTCTACGAGCAGTACTTC.

The rearrangement uses TRBV18 and TRBJ2-5; TRBD2 aligns across 9 bases. CDR1 and CDR2 (germline): KGHSH, LQKENI. The junction had 5 bases not matched to a gene; V was cut back by 6 bases and J by 3 bases. This CDR3 has 14 amino acids. This chain's CDR3 is CASSPGTSKETQYF. The CDR3 DNA reads as TGTGCCAGCTCTCCCGGGACTAGCAAAGAGACCCAGTACTTC.

V is TRBV9 and J is TRBJ2-1, with TRBD2 identical over 13 bases. This CDR3 is built from 15 residues. Germline assignment: CDR1 SGDLS and CDR2 YYNGEE. V was clipped by 0 bases and J by 8 bases; unmatched bases: 2. The CDR3 protein is CASSVGTSGRDEQFF. Here the CDR3 DNA reads TGTGCCAGCAGCGTAGGGACTAGCGGGAGAGATGAGCAGTTCTTC.

This clonotype was recorded many times. The rearrangement uses TRBV2 and TRBJ1-5; D unclear. Germline V CDR1 and CDR2: SNHLY, FYNNEI. The CDR3 has 16 amino acids. Trimming took 5 bases from V and 2 from J, leaving 16 bases between them. CDR3 DNA: TGTGCCAGCAGTCCCGACTACGTGGGAGGCAATCAGCCCCAGCATTTT. Translation gives CASSPDYVGGNQPQHF.

As DNA, the CDR3 is TGTGCCAGCCCACAACGGGGTATGAAAAACATTCAGTACTTC. Translating it yields CASPQRGMKNIQYF. The chain employs TRBV18 and TRBJ2-4, with TRBD2 as a possible D gene (5 bases). V was clipped by 8 bases and J by 4 bases, with 15 bases between them. This CDR3 is 14 amino acids long. CDR1 and CDR2 from the germline V gene are KGHSH and LQKENI.

This clonotype was found many times. The rearrangement uses TRBV7-9 and TRBJ2-7; no reliable D call. The germline gives CDR1 SEHNR, CDR2 FQNEAQ (reference sequence). The CDR3 has 14 residues. V was shortened by 0 bases and J by 4 bases, with 10 bases between the two germline ends. This chain's CDR3 is CASSLAVVGYEQYF. CDR3 nucleotides: TGTGCCAGCAGCTTAGCCGTCGTTGGGTACGAGCAGTACTTC.

This clonotype was picked up many times. The chain links TRBV28 to TRBJ1-2; D is uncertain. Germline V CDR1 and CDR2: MDHEN, SYDVKM. The V end was cut by 6 bases, the J end by 4 bases, with 12 bases between. This CDR3 spans 13 amino acids. This CDR3 reads CASSPLGFYGYTF. In DNA form, the CDR3 reads TGTGCCAGCAGCCCGTTGGGGTTCTATGGCTACACCTTC.

At least ten counts were recorded for this clonotype. The chain employs TRBV20-1 and TRBJ2-5; 8 nucleotides line up with TRBD2. The ends lost 5 bases at V and 0 bases at J; junction bases unmatched: 5. Germline-derived CDR1 and CDR2 are DFQATT and SNEGSKA (reference sequence). The CDR3 has 14 amino acids. The CDR3 sequence is CSAYSTSDQETQYF. DNA for the CDR3: TGCAGTGCTTATTCGACTAGCGACCAAGAGACCCAGTACTTC.

J is TRBJ2-7 and V is TRBV19; D is possibly TRBD2 (5 bases). Between the trimmed V and J ends, which lost 3 bases and 0 bases, there was a span of 15 bases. CDR3 length: 16 residues. CDR1 LNHDA and CDR2 SQIVND come from the germline V gene (reference sequence). In DNA form, the CDR3 reads TGTGCCAGTAGTATCGGTTCAGGACTCTCCTCCTACGAGCAGTACTTC. Amino acid sequence: CASSIGSGLSSYEQYF. The whole variable domain, remainder taken from reference TRBV19 and TRBJ2-7, is DGGITQSPKYLFRKEGQNVTLSCEQNLNHDAMYWYRQDPGQGLRLIYYSQIVNDFQKGDIAEGYSVSREKKESFPLTVTSAQKNPTAFYLCASSIGSGLSSYEQYFGPGTRLTVT.

This clonotype has a handful of counts. The CDR3 region has the DNA TGTGCCAGCAGAGCGGTGACAGATAGCAATCAGCCCCAGCATTTT. Translation: CASRAVTDSNQPQHF. The genes are TRBV2 and TRBJ1-5; D is perhaps TRBD1 (5 bases). Germline lookup yields CDR1 SNHLY and CDR2 FYNNEI. The ends were cut back, 6 bases at V and 0 bases at J, with 12 bases in the middle. The CDR3 covers 15 residues.

The chain is built from TRBV6-1 and TRBJ2-3, with 8 bases matching TRBD2. The CDR3 has 16 amino acids. Per germline, CDR1 MNHNS and CDR2 SASEGT. V was clipped by 6 bases and J by 4 bases; unmatched bases: 12. CDR3 in amino acids: CASSHTGGRWPDTQYF. DNA for the CDR3: TGTGCCAGCAGCCACACTGGCGGGAGGTGGCCAGATACGCAGTATTTT.

This clonotype was seen ten or more times. CDR3 sequence reads: CASSPPGDSGNTIYF. The CDR3, as DNA: TGTGCCAGCTCACCACCAGGGGACTCTGGAAACACCATATATTTT. V is TRBV18 and J is TRBJ1-3; possible D gene TRBD1, 5 bases. Trimming pared 0 bases from V and 0 bases from J, leaving 6 bases between. The CDR3 is 15 amino acids. Per germline, CDR1 KGHSH and CDR2 LQKENI.

This clonotype came up many times. The V gene is TRBV7-3, the J gene TRBJ2-1, with no clear D. Germline V gives CDR1 SGHTA, CDR2 FQGTGA. Trimming removed 3 bases from V and 6 bases from J, with 12 bases in between. This CDR3 spans 14 amino acids. CDR3 in DNA: TGTGCCAGCAGCTTGGCTGCGACGCGCAATGAGCAGTTCTTC. Residues: CASSLAATRNEQFF.

This clonotype came up many times. The rearrangement uses TRBV24-1 and TRBJ2-5; maybe TRBD1 (5 bases). Germline V CDR1 and CDR2: KGHDR, SFDVKD. V gave up 2 bases and J gave up 0 bases, with 12 bases separating them. The CDR3 is 16 amino acids. The CDR3 nucleotides are TGTGCCACCAGTGATTCTGCAGGGTGGAACCAAGAGACCCAGTACTTC. Residues: CATSDSAGWNQETQYF.

This clonotype was seen at least ten times. The CDR3 region is CRPAKREGRETQYF. CDR3 nucleotides: TGCAGGCCGGCTAAGCGGGAGGGCCGTGAGACCCAGTACTTC. The chain employs TRBV20-1 and TRBJ2-5, with TRBD2 identical over 10 bases. The CDR3 extends over 14 amino acids. Germline V CDR1 and CDR2: DFQATT, SNEGSKA (reference sequence).

This clonotype was counted only a few times. In nucleotides, the CDR3 is TGTGCCAGCAGCCCCATCCTAGCCCCTAAGGCAGATACGCAGTATTTT. Translation gives CASSPILAPKADTQYF. The rearrangement links TRBV6-1 to TRBJ2-3; TRBD2 is a possible D gene (5 bases). Germline V gene sequence: CDR1 MNHNS, CDR2 SASEGT. Trimming stripped 6 bases from V and 4 bases from J, with 20 bases between. The CDR3 extends over 16 amino acids.

This clonotype was seen ten or more times. The genes are TRBV28 and TRBJ1-2, with no clear D. This CDR3 has 14 amino acids. Germline values: CDR1 MDHEN, CDR2 SYDVKM. Trimming pared 9 bases from V and 0 bases from J, leaving 14 bases between. The chain's CDR3 is CASGHAEANYGYTF. The CDR3 DNA is TGTGCCAGTGGCCACGCAGAGGCTAACTATGGCTACACCTTC.

This chain uses TRBV4-1 with TRBJ2-7; the match to TRBD2 covers 7 bases. V lost 3 bases and J lost 1; bases outside the gene matches: 6. CDR3 length equals 15 residues. Germline CDR1 MGHRA, CDR2 YSYEKL. The DNA of the CDR3 is TGCGCCAGCAGCCAGGATCGGGGGGTTTCCTACGAGCAGTACTTC. This encodes CASSQDRGVSYEQYF.

V and J are TRBV29-1 and TRBJ1-2; D unclear. This CDR3 is built from 10 residues. Looked up from germline, CDR1 is SQVTM and CDR2 is ANQGSEA. The V gene lost 5 bases and the J gene lost 6 bases, with 7 bases spanning the gap. The CDR3, as DNA: TGCAGCGTTCGAGGAAATGGCTACACCTTC. It is translated as CSVRGNGYTF.

This clonotype has only a few counts. J is TRBJ1-2 and V is TRBV20-1; D is perhaps TRBD1 (5 bases). Germline V gives CDR1 DFQATT, CDR2 SNEGSKA (reference sequence). The CDR3 is 12 residues long. V lost 5 bases and J 3 bases, leaving 10 bases between the germline ends. This CDR3 reads CSALQEHYGYTF. As DNA, the CDR3 is TGCAGTGCTCTACAGGAGCACTATGGCTACACCTTC.

In this sample, this clonotype turned up many times. J is TRBJ1-2 and V is TRBV18, with D unresolved. Germline-derived CDR1 and CDR2 are KGHSH and LQKENI. Deletions cut 0 bases from V and 3 bases from J, with 11 bases between. The CDR3 contains 15 residues. The CDR3 protein is CASSPPSWGDYGYTF. The CDR3 DNA reads as TGTGCCAGCTCACCACCTTCATGGGGAGACTATGGCTACACCTTC.